Included here is one T cell receptor beta chain sequence, with context. Its matching antigen is unknown. The TCR cDNA carried a universal primer site and UMIs from 5'RACE template switching. Each CDR3 protein gets one entry after TCRdb re-called the 5' RACE reads with MiXCR. The table shows hundreds of thousands of distinct CDR3 sequences, with about 12% occurring only once. This entry belongs to a study of T cells after yellow fever vaccination. The CDR3 sequence is 14 residues long. V gave up 6 bases and J gave up 0 bases, with 15 bases separating them. CDR1 and CDR2 from the germline V gene are DFQATT and SNEGSKA (reference sequence). Broader study findings: Though weaker, the secondary response peaked faster, on day 5 versus 15. Abundant bulk-population clonotypes could contaminate the FACS-sorted repertoires. In post-booster samples, most primary-vaccination clones reappeared (approximately 96% CD4, 70% to 90% CD8).

The receptor comes from a man in his thirties or forties who received the YFV17D yellow fever vaccine. Source: PBMCs, taken on the day of the yellow fever booster vaccination. This sequence joins TRBV20-1 and TRBJ2-7; D perhaps matches TRBD1 (5 bases). In DNA form, the CDR3 reads TGCAGTGCACCTTTAGCCGGACACTCCTACGAGCAGTACTTC. Residues: CSAPLAGHSYEQYF.